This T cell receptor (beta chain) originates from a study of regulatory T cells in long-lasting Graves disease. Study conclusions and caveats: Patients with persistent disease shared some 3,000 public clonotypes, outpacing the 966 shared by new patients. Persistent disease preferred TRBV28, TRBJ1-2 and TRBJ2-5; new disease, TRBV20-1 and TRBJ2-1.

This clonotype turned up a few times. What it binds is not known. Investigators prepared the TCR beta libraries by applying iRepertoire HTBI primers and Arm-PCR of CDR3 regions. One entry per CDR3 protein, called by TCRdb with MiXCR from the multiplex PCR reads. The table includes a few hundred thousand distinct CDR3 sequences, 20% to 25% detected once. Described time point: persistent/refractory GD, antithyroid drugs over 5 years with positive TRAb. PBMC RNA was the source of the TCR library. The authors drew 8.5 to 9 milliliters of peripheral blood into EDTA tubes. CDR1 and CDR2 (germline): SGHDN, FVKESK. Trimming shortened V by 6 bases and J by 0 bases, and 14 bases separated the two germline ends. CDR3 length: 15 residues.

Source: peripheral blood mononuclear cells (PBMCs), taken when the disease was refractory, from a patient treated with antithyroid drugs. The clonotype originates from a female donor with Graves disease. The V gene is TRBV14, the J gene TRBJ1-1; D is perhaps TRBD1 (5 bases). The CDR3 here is CASREMGPMNTEAFF. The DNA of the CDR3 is TGTGCCAGCAGAGAGATGGGGCCCATGAACACTGAAGCTTTCTTT.